The present T cell receptor beta chain was sequenced within a study of blood T cell repertoires in COVID-19. The wider study: Sample material is recorded as cDNA or gDNA derived from T cells, B-cell-depleted T cells, or PBMCs.

Using immunoSEQ multiplex PCR, the repertoire was profiled, and TCRdb retains in-frame clones only, with some absent. This sample yields some 400,000 clones, of which 80% to 90% are seen a single time; around 1.1% belongs to the top ten. Researchers sorted participants into cohorts using their self-reported clinical history. CDR1 and CDR2 (germline): WSHSY, SAAADI. The CDR3 covers 13 residues. V was cut by 4 bases and J by 7 bases, with 10 bases left in between. The sequenced sample consisted of PBMCs or T cells enriched from blood (not recorded which). The receptor was derived from a man aged 25 to 40 who had recovered from COVID-19. V is TRBV10-2 and J is TRBJ1-4, with D perhaps matching TRBD1 (6 bases). The CDR3 loop is CASSVGGGEKLFF. The CDR3 bases are TGCGCCAGCAGTGTTGGGGGCGGTGAAAAACTGTTTTTT.